This TCR beta chain emerged from a study of cytomegalovirus exposure and HLA in healthy donors (dated by TCRdb to the late 2010s). Notes on the research overall: According to a later analysis, one platform produced both the 120 validation repertoires and the 666 repertoires of the first cohort. The study was designed to test whether signatures of past pathogen exposure could be identified by cataloging public T cell receptors. Besides the first cohort of some 670 subjects, a separate validation cohort made up of 120 different subjects was used. High-throughput TCR immunosequencing, statistical association of individual TCRs with disease status, and machine learning were combined to predict cytomegalovirus infection status.

The table lists this clone with a count of one. Its antigen is unknown. Base-call qualities are not available, and no considerably larger clone is one nucleotide away. The donors were included in the validation cohort of approximately 120 subjects, a group kept apart from the roughly 700-subject first cohort. Study-wide conclusions, independent of this receptor: The authors suggested that the approach could potentially be generalized to other disease states and immunological phenotypes. A few of the identified cytomegalovirus-associated TCR beta chains were confirmed in vitro to be specific for cytomegalovirus antigens. Cytomegalovirus status was reported to be diagnosed by the classifier with high specificity and sensitivity in both the original and validation cohorts. Across donors, most TCR sequences were observed very rarely, whereas some public TCRs were present in many individuals. A later analysis found that TCRs clustered in the first cohort also tended to co-occur in the 110 or so validation repertoires, with approximately 93% of cluster scores above 0. A total of roughly 160 TCR beta chains were listed by the study as associated with cytomegalovirus. All 120 or so repertoires were used to score co-occurrence in the validation cohort in a later analysis, because that analysis had no HLA typing for the cohort.

Taken from cysteine to phenylalanine, the CDR3 has 12 residues. The read is trimmed to its CDR3 DNA, 36 bases read in frame from base 1. V lost 4 bases and J lost 5 bases, and the count of bases not matched to a germline gene is 4. Via the germline V gene, CDR1 is SQVTM and CDR2 ANQGSEA. The receptor library was made with the immunoSEQ multiplex PCR assay. As for the original processing: A statistical classification framework was built for diagnosing cytomegalovirus status from the catalog of TCR beta chain sequences. As stored in TCRdb, this immuneACCESS dataset retains in-frame rearrangements with V and J assigned. A fraction of the clones does not appear; measured against another copy, unresolved V genes explain less than half of the discrepancy, and the remainder lacks a known reason. V and J calls and clone size are copied from that table; D and trimming were computed from the DNA. In all, the sample holds around 120,000 clones, and 88% of those were seen once. The ten top clones hold about 1.7% of the sample.

The TCR originated in a man between 18 and 35 years old in good health and CMV-seronegative. The chain was built from TRBV29-1 and TRBJ1-2, and TRBD1 matches 7 of the central bases. The sequenced sample consisted of PBMCs. The nucleotides read TGCAGCGTTGCAGGGGGTAGATATGGCTACACCTTC. This gives the protein CSVAGGRYGYTF.